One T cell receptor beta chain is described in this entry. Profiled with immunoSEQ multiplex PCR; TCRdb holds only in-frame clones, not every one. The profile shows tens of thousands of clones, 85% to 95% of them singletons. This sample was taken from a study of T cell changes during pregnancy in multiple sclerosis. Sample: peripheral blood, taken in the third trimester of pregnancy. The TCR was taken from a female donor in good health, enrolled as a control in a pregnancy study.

The CDR3 region is CAITGGGKLFF. The DNA for the CDR3 is TGTGCCATCACTGGGGGGGGTAAACTGTTTTTT. The chain carries TRBV10-3 and TRBJ1-4; D perhaps matches TRBD1 (5 bases). This CDR3 has 11 amino acids. Germline CDR1 ENHRY, CDR2 SYGVKD. The V gene lost 7 bases and the J gene lost 11 bases, with 11 bases spanning the gap.